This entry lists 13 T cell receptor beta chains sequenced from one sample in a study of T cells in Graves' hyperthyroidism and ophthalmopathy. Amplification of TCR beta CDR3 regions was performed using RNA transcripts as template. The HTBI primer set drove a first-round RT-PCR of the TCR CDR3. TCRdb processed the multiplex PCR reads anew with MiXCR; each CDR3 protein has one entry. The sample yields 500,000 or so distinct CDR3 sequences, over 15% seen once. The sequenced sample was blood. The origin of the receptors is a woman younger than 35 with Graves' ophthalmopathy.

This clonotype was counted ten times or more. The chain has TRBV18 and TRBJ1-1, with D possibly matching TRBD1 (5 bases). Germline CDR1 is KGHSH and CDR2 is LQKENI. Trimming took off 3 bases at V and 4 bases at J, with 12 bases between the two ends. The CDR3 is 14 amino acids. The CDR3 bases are TGTGCCAGCTCACCGGGGGAGGGACCCACTGAAGCTTTCTTT. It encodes CASSPGEGPTEAFF.

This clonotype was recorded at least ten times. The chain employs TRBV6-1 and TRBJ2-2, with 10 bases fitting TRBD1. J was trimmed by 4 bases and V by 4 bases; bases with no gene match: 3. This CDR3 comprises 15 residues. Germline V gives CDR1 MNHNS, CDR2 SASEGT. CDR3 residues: CASSAGTGVTGELFF. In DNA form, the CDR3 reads TGTGCCAGCAGTGCCGGGACAGGGGTCACCGGGGAGCTGTTTTTT.

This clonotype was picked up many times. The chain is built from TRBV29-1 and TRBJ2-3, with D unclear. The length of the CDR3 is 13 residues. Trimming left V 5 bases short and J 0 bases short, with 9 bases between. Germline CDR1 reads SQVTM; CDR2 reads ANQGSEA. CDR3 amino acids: CSVTTTSTDTQYF. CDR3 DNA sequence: TGCAGCGTTACAACGACTAGCACAGATACGCAGTATTTT.

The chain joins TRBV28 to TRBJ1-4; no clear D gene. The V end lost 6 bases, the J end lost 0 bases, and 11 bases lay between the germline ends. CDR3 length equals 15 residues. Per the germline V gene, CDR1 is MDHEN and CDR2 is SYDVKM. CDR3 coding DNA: TGTGCCAGCAGCCGCCGAGAGTCAACTAATGAAAAACTGTTTTTT. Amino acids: CASSRRESTNEKLFF.

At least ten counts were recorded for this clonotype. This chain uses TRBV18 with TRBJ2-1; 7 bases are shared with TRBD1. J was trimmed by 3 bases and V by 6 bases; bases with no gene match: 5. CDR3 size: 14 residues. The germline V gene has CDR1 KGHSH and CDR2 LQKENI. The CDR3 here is CASSPGQFYNEQFF. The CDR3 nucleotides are TGTGCCAGCTCTCCGGGACAGTTCTACAATGAGCAGTTCTTC.

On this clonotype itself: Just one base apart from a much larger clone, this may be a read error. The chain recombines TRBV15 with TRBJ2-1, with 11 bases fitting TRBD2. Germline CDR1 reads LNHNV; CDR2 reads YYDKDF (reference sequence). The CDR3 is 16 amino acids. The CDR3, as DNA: TGTGCCACCAGCAGAGAAAACAGACTAGCGGGGAATGAGCAGCTCTTC. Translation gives CATSRENRLAGNEQLF.

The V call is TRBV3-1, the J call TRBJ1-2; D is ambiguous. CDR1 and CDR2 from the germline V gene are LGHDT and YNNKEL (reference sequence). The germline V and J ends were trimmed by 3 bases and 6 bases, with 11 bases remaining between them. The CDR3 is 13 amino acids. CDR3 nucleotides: TGTGCCAGCAGCCACCGGACCTCCGATGGCTACACCTTC. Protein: CASSHRTSDGYTF.

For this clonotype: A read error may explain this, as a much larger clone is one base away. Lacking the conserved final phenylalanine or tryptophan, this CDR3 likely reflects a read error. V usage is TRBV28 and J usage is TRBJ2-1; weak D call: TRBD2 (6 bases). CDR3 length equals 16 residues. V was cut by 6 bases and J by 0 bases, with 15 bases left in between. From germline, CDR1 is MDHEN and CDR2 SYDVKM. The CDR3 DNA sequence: TGTGCCAGCAGACCCTCGGGACTGGTCTCCTACAATGAGCAGTTCCTC. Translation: CASRPSGLVSYNEQFL.

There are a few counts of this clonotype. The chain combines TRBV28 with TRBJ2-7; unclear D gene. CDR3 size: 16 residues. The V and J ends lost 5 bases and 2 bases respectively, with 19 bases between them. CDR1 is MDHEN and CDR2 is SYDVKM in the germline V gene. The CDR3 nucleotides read TGTGCCAGCAGTAGGCCGGAGTGGGGATTCGCCTACGAGCAGTACTTC. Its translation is CASSRPEWGFAYEQYF.

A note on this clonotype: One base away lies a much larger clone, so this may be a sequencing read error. CDR3 sequence reads: CASSLGLAGASYEQYF. CDR3 coding DNA: TGTGCCAGCAGTCTCGGGCTAGCGGGAGCCTCCTACGAGCAGTACTTC. The chain has TRBV28 and TRBJ2-7, with 10 bases identical to TRBD2. Germline CDR1 and CDR2: MDHEN and SYDVKM. The CDR3 contains 16 residues. V trimming: 5 bases; J trimming: 0 bases; junction bases outside the gene matches: 7. Based on the CDR3 plus reference TRBV28 and TRBJ2-7, the full variable domain is DVKVTQSSRYLVKRTGEKVFLECVQDMDHENMFWYRQDPGLGLRLIYFSYDVKMKEKGDIPEGYSVSREKKERFSLILESASTNQTSMYLCASSLGLAGASYEQYFGPGTRLTVT.

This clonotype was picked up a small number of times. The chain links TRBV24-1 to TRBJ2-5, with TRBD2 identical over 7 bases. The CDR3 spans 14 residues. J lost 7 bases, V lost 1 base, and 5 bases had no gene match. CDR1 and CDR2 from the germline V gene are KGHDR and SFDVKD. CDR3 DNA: TGTGCCACCAGTGATTTTGCGGGAGTGGGGACCCAGTACTTC. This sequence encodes CATSDFAGVGTQYF.

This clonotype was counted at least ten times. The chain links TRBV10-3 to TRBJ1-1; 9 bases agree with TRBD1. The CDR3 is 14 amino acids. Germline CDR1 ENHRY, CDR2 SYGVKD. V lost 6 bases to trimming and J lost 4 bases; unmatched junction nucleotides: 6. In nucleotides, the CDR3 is TGTGCCATCAGGCCCGGGACAGGGAGCACTGAAGCTTTCTTT. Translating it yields CAIRPGTGSTEAFF.

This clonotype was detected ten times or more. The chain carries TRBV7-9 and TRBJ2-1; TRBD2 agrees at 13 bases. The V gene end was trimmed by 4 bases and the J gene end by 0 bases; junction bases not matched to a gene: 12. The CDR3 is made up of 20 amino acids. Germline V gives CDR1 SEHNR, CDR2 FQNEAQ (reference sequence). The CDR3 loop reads CASSSSIPTSGRSSYNEQFF. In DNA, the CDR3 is TGTGCCAGCAGCTCTAGTATACCGACTAGCGGGAGGAGCTCCTACAATGAGCAGTTCTTC.